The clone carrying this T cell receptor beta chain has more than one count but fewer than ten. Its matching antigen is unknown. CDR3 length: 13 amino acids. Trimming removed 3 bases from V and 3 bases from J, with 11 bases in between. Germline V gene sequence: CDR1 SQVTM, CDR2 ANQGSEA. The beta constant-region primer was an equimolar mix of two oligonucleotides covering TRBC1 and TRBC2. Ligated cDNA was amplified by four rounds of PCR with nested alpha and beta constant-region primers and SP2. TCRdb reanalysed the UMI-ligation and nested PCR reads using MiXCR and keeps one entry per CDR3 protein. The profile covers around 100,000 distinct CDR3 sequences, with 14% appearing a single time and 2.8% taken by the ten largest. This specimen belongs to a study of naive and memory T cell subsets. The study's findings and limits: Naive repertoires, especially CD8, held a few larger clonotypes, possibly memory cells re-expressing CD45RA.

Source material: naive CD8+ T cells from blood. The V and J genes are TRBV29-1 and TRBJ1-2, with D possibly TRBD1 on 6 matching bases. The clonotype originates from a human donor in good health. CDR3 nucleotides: TGCAGCGTTGATGCGCAGGGGCACTATGGCTACACCTTC. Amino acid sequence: CSVDAQGHYGYTF.